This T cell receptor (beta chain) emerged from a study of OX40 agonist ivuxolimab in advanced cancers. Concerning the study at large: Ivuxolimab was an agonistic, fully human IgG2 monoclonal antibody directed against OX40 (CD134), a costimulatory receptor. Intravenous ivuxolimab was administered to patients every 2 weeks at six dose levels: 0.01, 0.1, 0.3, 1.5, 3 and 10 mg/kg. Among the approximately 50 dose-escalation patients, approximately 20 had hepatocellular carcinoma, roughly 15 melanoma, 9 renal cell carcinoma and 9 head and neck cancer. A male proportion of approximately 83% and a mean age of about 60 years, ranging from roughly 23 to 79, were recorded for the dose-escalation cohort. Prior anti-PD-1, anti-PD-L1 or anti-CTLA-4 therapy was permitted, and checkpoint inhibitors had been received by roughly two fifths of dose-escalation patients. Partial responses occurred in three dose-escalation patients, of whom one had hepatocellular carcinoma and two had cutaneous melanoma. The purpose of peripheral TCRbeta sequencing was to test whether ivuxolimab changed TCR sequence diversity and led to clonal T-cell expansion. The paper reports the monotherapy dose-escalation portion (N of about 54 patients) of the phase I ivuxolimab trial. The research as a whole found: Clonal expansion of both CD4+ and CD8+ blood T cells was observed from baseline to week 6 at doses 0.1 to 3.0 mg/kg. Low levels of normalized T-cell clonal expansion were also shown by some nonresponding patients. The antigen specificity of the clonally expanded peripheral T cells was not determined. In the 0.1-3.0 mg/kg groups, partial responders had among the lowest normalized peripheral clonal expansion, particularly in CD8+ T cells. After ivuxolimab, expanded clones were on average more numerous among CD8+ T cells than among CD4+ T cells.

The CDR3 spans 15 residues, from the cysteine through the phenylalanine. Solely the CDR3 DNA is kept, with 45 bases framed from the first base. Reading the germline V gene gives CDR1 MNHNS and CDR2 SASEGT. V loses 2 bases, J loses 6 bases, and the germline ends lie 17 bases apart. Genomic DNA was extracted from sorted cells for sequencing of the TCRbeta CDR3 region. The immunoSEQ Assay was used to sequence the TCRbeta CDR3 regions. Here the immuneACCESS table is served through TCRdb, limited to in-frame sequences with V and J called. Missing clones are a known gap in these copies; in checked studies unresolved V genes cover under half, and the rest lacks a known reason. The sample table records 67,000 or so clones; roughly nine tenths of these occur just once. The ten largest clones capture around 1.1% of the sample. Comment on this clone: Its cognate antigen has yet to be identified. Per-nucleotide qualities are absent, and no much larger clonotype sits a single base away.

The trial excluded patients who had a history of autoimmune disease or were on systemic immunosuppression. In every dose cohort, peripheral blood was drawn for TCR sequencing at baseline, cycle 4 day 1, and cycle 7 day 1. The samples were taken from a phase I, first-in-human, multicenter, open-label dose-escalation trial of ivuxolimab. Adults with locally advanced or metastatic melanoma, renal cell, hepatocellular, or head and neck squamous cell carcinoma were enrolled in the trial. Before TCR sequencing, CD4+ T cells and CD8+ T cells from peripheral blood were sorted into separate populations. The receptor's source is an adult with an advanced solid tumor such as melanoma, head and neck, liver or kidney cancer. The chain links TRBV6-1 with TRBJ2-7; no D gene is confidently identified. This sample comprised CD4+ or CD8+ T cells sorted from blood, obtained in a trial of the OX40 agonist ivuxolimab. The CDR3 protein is CASSEFMSGPAEQYF. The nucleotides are TGTGCCAGCAGTGAATTTATGTCAGGTCCAGCCGAGCAGTACTTC.